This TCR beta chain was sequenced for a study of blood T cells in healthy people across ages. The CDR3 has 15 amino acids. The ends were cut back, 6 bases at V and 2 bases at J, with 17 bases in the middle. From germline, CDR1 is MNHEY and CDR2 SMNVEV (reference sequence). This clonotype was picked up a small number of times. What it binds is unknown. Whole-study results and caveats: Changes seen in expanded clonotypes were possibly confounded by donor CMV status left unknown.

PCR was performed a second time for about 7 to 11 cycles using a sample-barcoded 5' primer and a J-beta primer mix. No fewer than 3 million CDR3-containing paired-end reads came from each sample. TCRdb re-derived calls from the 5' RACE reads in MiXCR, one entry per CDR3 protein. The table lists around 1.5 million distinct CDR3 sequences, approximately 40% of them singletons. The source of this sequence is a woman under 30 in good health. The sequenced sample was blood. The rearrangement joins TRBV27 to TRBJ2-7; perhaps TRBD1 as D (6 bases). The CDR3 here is CASSKTGVVTYEQYF. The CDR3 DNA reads TGTGCCAGCAGCAAGACAGGCGTTGTCACCTACGAGCAGTACTTC.